This T cell receptor (beta chain) was sequenced in a study of beta chain features in type 1 diabetes. Trimming stripped 4 bases from V and 1 base from J, with 7 bases between. CDR3 length: 13 amino acids. Germline V CDR1 and CDR2: ENHRY, SYGVKD. Turning to this clone: The same CDR3 can be traced to other DNA sequences in this sample.

cDNA synthesis used the whole RNA isolate, giving expressed TCRB sequences. TCRdb's copy holds only in-frame clones and misses some; the assay was immunoSEQ multiplex PCR. Of some 230,000 clones listed, 9.6% are singletons. The V gene is TRBV10-3, the J gene TRBJ1-1; D is unresolved. Sequenced input: naive CD4+ T cells from blood. The TCR was taken from a woman aged 18 to 35 in good health. The CDR3 is CAISVGGNTEAFF. CDR3 bases: TGTGCCATCAGTGTTGGCGGGAACACTGAAGCTTTCTTT.